This T cell receptor beta chain was found in a study of sequential checkpoint blockade in melanoma. Per the germline V gene, CDR1 is ENHRY and CDR2 is SYGVKD. V lost 3 bases, J lost 2 bases, and 11 bases lay in between. The CDR3 totals 15 residues. TCRdb keeps only in-frame clones here, not all; method: immunoSEQ multiplex PCR. The repertoire holds some 20,000 clones, with 50% to 65% as singletons. Treatment reported: randomized to nivolumab then ipilimumab (arm A) or the reverse (arm B). The input for sequencing was CD8+ T cells sorted from blood (inferred from file names), taken from a patient given nivolumab and ipilimumab in sequence. The V and J genes are TRBV10-3 and TRBJ2-1; a weak D match, TRBD1 (6 bases). The clonotype was recovered from a human donor with melanoma. CDR3 bases: TGTGCCATCAGTGAAGTACAGGGAGCCTACAATGAGCAGTTCTTC. Translating gives CAISEVQGAYNEQFF.